These 7 T cell receptor beta chains originate from one sample sequenced in a study of Graves' ophthalmopathy and Graves' hyperthyroidism. For repertoire sequencing, the TCR beta CDR3 regions were amplified from RNA transcripts. The authors performed first-round RT-PCR with HTBI primers and then a second-round multiplex PCR. MiXCR was run by TCRdb on the multiplex PCR reads, yielding one entry per CDR3 protein. The sample holds more than 1,000,000 distinct CDR3 sequences, about two fifths seen once. Material: peripheral blood or thyroid tissue (not recorded which). Receptors were obtained from an adult man with Graves' hyperthyroidism.

J is TRBJ1-3 and V is TRBV7-2; no clear D. The CDR3 is made up of 13 amino acids. The V end lost 7 bases, the J end lost 8 bases, and 15 bases lay between the germline ends. Germline lookup yields CDR1 SGHTA and CDR2 FQGNSA. CDR3 DNA sequence: TGTGCCAGCAACTCAGGTGGGGAAGACACCATATATTTT. Amino acid sequence: CASNSGGEDTIYF.

The chain links TRBV28 to TRBJ2-7, with 9 bases aligning to TRBD1. CDR3 size: 16 residues. V lost 5 bases to trimming and J lost 5 bases; unmatched junction nucleotides: 13. Germline-derived CDR1 and CDR2 are MDHEN and SYDVKM. The CDR3 region has the DNA TGTGCCAGCAGTACAGGGGGCGCGACAGGTGGTAACGAGCAGTACTTC. Translating it yields CASSTGGATGGNEQYF.

The chain joins TRBV25-1 to TRBJ1-2, with 7 bases aligning to TRBD1. Germline-derived CDR1 and CDR2 are MGHDK and SYGVNS. Trimming took 5 bases from V and 3 from J; bases not matched to a gene: 12. This CDR3 comprises 16 residues. The CDR3: CASSKLDRVSDYGYTF. DNA of the CDR3: TGTGCCAGCAGTAAACTCGACAGGGTATCGGACTATGGCTACACCTTC.

This clonotype was picked up many times. The V call is TRBV7-9, the J call TRBJ1-2; D gene unclear. CDR3 length: 13 amino acids. Deletions cut 5 bases from V and 5 bases from J, with 12 bases between. CDR1 and CDR2 (germline): SEHNR, FQNEAQ (reference sequence). The CDR3: CASSKTSPYGYTF. CDR3 coding DNA: TGTGCCAGCAGCAAGACAAGTCCTTATGGCTACACCTTC.

CDR3 loop: CASSQDRTATYEQYF. The CDR3 DNA reads as TGCGCCAGCAGCCAAGACCGGACAGCTACCTACGAGCAGTACTTC. The rearrangement links TRBV4-3 to TRBJ2-7; possibly TRBD1 for D (6 bases). The CDR3 consists of 15 residues. Between the trimmed V and J ends, which lost 0 bases and 2 bases, there was a span of 11 bases. Germline V lookup: CDR1 LGHNA, CDR2 YSLEER.

This clonotype was picked up a small number of times. The chain has TRBV15 and TRBJ2-2; TRBD1 aligns across 9 bases. J was trimmed by 1 base and V by 5 bases; bases with no gene match: 14. Germline CDR1 and CDR2: LNHNV and YYDKDF (reference sequence). The CDR3 totals 19 residues. CDR3 nucleotide sequence: TGTGCCACCAGCGCTAGACAGGGGGTTCAAAAACTGAACACCGGGGAGCTGTTTTTT. Encoded protein: CATSARQGVQKLNTGELFF.

V is TRBV25-1 and J is TRBJ2-5; D unclear. CDR3 length: 9 amino acids. Per germline, CDR1 MGHDK and CDR2 SYGVNS. CDR3 residues: CSRCETQYF. Written as DNA, the CDR3 is TGTTCCCGTTGTGAGACCCAGTACTTC.